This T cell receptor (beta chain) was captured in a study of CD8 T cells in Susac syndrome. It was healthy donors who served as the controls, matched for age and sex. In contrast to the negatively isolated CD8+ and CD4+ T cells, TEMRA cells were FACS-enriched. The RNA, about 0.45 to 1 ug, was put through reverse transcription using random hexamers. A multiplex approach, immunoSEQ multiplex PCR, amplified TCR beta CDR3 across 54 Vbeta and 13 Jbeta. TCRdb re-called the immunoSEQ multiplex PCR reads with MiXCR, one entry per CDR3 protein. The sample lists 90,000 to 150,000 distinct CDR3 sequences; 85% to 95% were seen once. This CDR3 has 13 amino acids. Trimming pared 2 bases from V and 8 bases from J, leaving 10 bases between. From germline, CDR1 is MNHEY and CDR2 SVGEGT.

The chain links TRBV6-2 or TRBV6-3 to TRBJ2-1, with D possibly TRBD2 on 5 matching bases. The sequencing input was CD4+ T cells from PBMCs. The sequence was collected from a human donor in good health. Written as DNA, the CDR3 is TGTGCCAGCAGTTACGTCTACGGGGATGAGCAGTTCTTC. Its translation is CASSYVYGDEQFF.